These 3 T cell receptor beta chains were sequenced from one sample in a study of cytotoxic CD8 clonotypes in ibrutinib-treated CLL. Measured with immunoSEQ multiplex PCR; TCRdb has only the in-frame clones, and not every one. The sample records approximately 22,000 clones, 74% being singletons. This specimen consisted of PBMCs, obtained before ibrutinib treatment. These receptors were taken from a human donor with chronic lymphocytic leukemia.

CDR3 sequence reads: CASSLLAGAETQYF. In DNA, the CDR3 is TGTGCCAGCAGCTTATTAGCGGGAGCGGAGACCCAGTACTTC. This chain uses TRBV7-6 with TRBJ2-5; 9 positions agree with TRBD2. The V gene end was trimmed by 2 bases and the J gene end by 5 bases; junction bases not matched to a gene: 3. CDR1 and CDR2 (germline): SGHVS, FNYEAQ. The CDR3 has 14 amino acids.

J is TRBJ2-2 and V is TRBV28; 7 bases fit TRBD2. Germline V gene data show CDR1 as MDHEN and CDR2 as SYDVKM. V lost 10 bases to trimming and J lost 0 bases; unmatched junction nucleotides: 5. The CDR3 totals 14 residues. CDR3 protein: CAIAGLSNTGELFF. Here the CDR3 DNA reads TGTGCCATCGCGGGACTATCGAACACCGGGGAGCTGTTTTTT.

The CDR3 loop is CASSLQGSRGQPQHF. The CDR3 DNA follows: TGCGCCAGCAGCTTGCAGGGAAGTCGGGGACAGCCCCAGCATTTT. The V gene is TRBV5-1, the J gene TRBJ1-5; tentative D call: TRBD1 (5 bases). With 1 base removed from V and 7 bases from J, the gap between germline ends came to 15 bases. The germline V gene has CDR1 SGHRS and CDR2 YFSETQ. The CDR3 runs 15 residues. The complete variable domain, with remaining parts taken from reference TRBV5-1 and TRBJ1-5, reads KAGVTQTPRYLIKTRGQQVTLSCSPISGHRSVSWYQQTPGQGLQFLFEYFSETQRNKGNFPGRFSGRQFSNSRSEMNVSTLELGDSALYLCASSLQGSRGQPQHFGDGTRLSIL.